The 22 T cell receptor beta chains below all came from one sample that was sequenced in a study of blood T cell dynamics during melanoma immunotherapy. Clones were read by immunoSEQ multiplex PCR, and TCRdb kept only the in-frame ones, dropping some. The sample gives about 12,000 clones, approximately 90% of which show up once; 3.5% to 5% is in the top ten. The sample's time point: week 3, after first cycle of checkpoint inhibitor. Sequenced here: blood, sampled from a patient treated with checkpoint blockade. The receptor set was obtained from a human donor with melanoma.

The V and J genes are TRBV5-1 and TRBJ1-2; D is undetermined. V was trimmed by 0 bases and J by 4 bases, leaving 10 bases between them. Germline V gene data show CDR1 as SGHRS and CDR2 as YFSETQ. The CDR3 has 14 residues. CDR3 DNA sequence: TGCGCCAGCAGCTTGGGTTTACAGCCCTATGGCTACACCTTC. It yields the protein CASSLGLQPYGYTF.

This clone was found once. The chain has TRBV7-8 and TRBJ1-2; TRBD1 is a possible D gene (5 bases). The ends were cut back, 1 base at V and 6 bases at J, with 9 bases in the middle. Germline V gene data show CDR1 as SGHVS and CDR2 as FQNEAQ. This CDR3 contains 13 residues. As DNA, the CDR3 is TGTGCCAGCAGCTTAGAGGGGTTGGATGGCTACACCTTC. Its protein is CASSLEGLDGYTF.

Here the CDR3 DNA reads TGTGCCTGGAGACCTGACAGGGGGTTTAGGATTTCGGGAACTAATGAAAAACTGTTTTTT. It encodes CAWRPDRGFRISGTNEKLFF. V and J are TRBV30 and TRBJ1-4; 9 nucleotides line up with TRBD1. This CDR3 region has 20 residues. Germline assignment: CDR1 GTSNPN and CDR2 SVGIG (reference sequence). The J segment lost 1 base and the V segment lost 3 bases, leaving 18 bases of the junction unmatched. The full variable domain, rest sourced from reference TRBV30 and TRBJ1-4, is SQTIHQWPATLVQPVGSPLSLECTVEGTSNPNLYWYRQAAGRGLQLLFYSVGIGQISSEVPQNLSASRPQDRQFILSSKKLLLSDSGFYLCAWRPDRGFRISGTNEKLFFGSGTQLSVL.

This chain connects TRBV5-4 to TRBJ2-4, with a possible D match to TRBD1 (5 bases). CDR3 length: 15 amino acids. CDR1 SGHNT and CDR2 YYREEE come from the germline V gene (reference sequence). Trimming cost V 0 bases and J 5 bases, with 12 bases left between them. CDR3 bases: TGTGCCAGCAGCTTGGGTGAAGTCAGGGAAAACATTCAGTACTTC. Translating it yields CASSLGEVRENIQYF.

This chain joins TRBV9 and TRBJ1-1; no reliable D call. CDR3 size: 14 residues. Looked up from germline, CDR1 is SGDLS and CDR2 is YYNGEE. V gave up 4 bases and J gave up 1 base, with 11 bases separating them. CDR3 loop: CASSIDARNTEAFF. The CDR3 nucleotides are TGTGCCAGCAGCATAGACGCCAGGAACACTGAAGCTTTCTTT.

This clone was observed once. V usage is TRBV7-6 and J usage is TRBJ2-3; 7 bases fit TRBD1. J lost 6 bases, V lost 1 base, and 4 bases had no gene match. There are 14 residues in the CDR3. Germline lookup yields CDR1 SGHVS and CDR2 FNYEAQ. The CDR3 DNA reads as TGTGCCAGCAGCTTAGGGGACAGAAGGGATACGCAGTATTTT. It specifies CASSLGDRRDTQYF.

V usage is TRBV7-2 and J usage is TRBJ1-5; 9 bases line up with TRBD1. This CDR3 has 15 amino acids. V shed 5 bases and J 3 bases; nucleotides not matched to a gene: 5. CDR1 is SGHTA, CDR2 FQGNSA, per germline. Written as DNA, the CDR3 is TGTGCCAGCAGCCCCGGGACAGGGCACAATCAGCCCCAGCATTTT. Residues: CASSPGTGHNQPQHF.

The V gene is TRBV7-6, the J gene TRBJ2-4; no definite D call. V was shortened by 1 base and J by 1 base, with 14 bases between the two germline ends. Germline values: CDR1 SGHVS, CDR2 FNYEAQ. The length of the CDR3 is 17 residues. The CDR3 bases are TGTGCCAGCAGCTTAGGCCCCCGAACGGGTGCCAAAAACATTCAGTACTTC. It translates to CASSLGPRTGAKNIQYF.

The chain is built from TRBV5-1 and TRBJ1-4, with unresolved D. This CDR3 region has 13 residues. V lost 4 bases and J lost 1, with 5 bases in between. The germline V gene has CDR1 SGHRS and CDR2 YFSETQ. CDR3 in DNA: TGCGCCAGCAGCACCAGAACTAATGAAAAACTGTTTTTT. Translation: CASSTRTNEKLFF.

The chain combines TRBV27 with TRBJ1-1; 8 bases are a match to TRBD1. Germline assignment: CDR1 MNHEY and CDR2 SMNVEV (reference sequence). The CDR3 sequence is 15 residues long. J was trimmed by 0 bases and V by 5 bases; bases with no gene match: 5. The CDR3 spells CASSPDRGLNTEAFF. As DNA, the CDR3 is TGTGCCAGCAGTCCAGACAGGGGATTGAACACTGAAGCTTTCTTT.

This clone was recorded once. The chain employs TRBV19 and TRBJ2-1; TRBD2 is a possible D gene (7 bases). The germline V gene has CDR1 LNHDA and CDR2 SQIVND (reference sequence). Trimming stripped 2 bases from V and 1 base from J, with 15 bases between. This CDR3 has 17 residues. CDR3 residues: CASSIIGGALSYNEQFF. CDR3 in DNA: TGTGCCAGTAGTATAATAGGGGGGGCGTTATCCTACAATGAGCAGTTCTTC.

V usage is TRBV5-1 and J usage is TRBJ2-5; 9 bases line up with TRBD1. The germline CDR1 and CDR2 sequences are SGHRS and YFSETQ. This CDR3 is 16 amino acids long. With 1 base clipped from V and 5 bases from J, the junction kept 9 bases outside the gene matches. This chain's CDR3 is CASSLNYGDRVETQYF. In DNA, the CDR3 is TGCGCCAGCAGCTTGAATTACGGGGACAGGGTGGAGACCCAGTACTTC.

This chain uses TRBV29-1 with TRBJ1-2; maybe TRBD1 (6 bases). The CDR3 spans 12 residues. Per the germline V gene, CDR1 is SQVTM and CDR2 is ANQGSEA. V was clipped by 5 bases and J by 2 bases, with 9 bases between them. The CDR3 DNA follows: TGCAGCGTTTCAGGACAGAACTATGGCTACACCTTC. The encoded protein is CSVSGQNYGYTF.

The rearrangement uses TRBV9 and TRBJ1-1; D not certain. V lost 4 bases and J lost 5, with 12 bases in between. Germline-derived CDR1 and CDR2 are SGDLS and YYNGEE. The CDR3 length is 13 residues. The CDR3 protein is CASSSQMGTEAFF. The CDR3 nucleotides read TGTGCCAGCAGCTCCCAGATGGGTACTGAAGCTTTCTTT.

This chain links TRBV4-1 with TRBJ2-3; 11 bases are a match to TRBD2. The CDR3 has 19 amino acids. With 0 bases clipped from V and 3 bases from J, the junction kept 11 bases outside the gene matches. Germline CDR1 is MGHRA and CDR2 is YSYEKL. The CDR3: CASSQEGVAGGPSTDTQYF. The CDR3 nucleotides are TGCGCCAGCAGCCAAGAAGGAGTAGCGGGAGGGCCATCAACAGATACGCAGTATTTT.

The chain links TRBV4-1 to TRBJ2-2; D might be TRBD1 (7 bases). Trimming took 0 bases from V and 7 from J, leaving 15 bases between them. The germline CDR1 and CDR2 sequences are MGHRA and YSYEKL. The CDR3 extends over 16 amino acids. Here the CDR3 reads CASSQEEGAGYGELFF. The DNA for the CDR3 is TGCGCCAGCAGCCAAGAAGAGGGGGCGGGATACGGGGAGCTGTTTTTT.

The genes are TRBV9 and TRBJ2-3; 12 nucleotides agree with TRBD2. V was clipped by 0 bases and J by 1 base; unmatched bases: 0. CDR3 length: 16 residues. Germline lookup yields CDR1 SGDLS and CDR2 YYNGEE. CDR3 residues: CASSVGLAGGTDTQYF. As DNA, the CDR3 is TGTGCCAGCAGCGTAGGACTAGCGGGGGGCACAGATACGCAGTATTTT.

The V call is TRBV15, the J call TRBJ2-1; 12 bases match TRBD2. The CDR3 is 15 amino acids. J lost 7 bases, V lost 2 bases, and 3 bases had no gene match. Germline CDR1 is LNHNV and CDR2 is YYDKDF (reference sequence). The CDR3 coding sequence is TGTGCCACCAGCAGACCTAGCGGGAGGGGGAATGAGCAGTTCTTC. It is translated as CATSRPSGRGNEQFF.

The chain combines TRBV30 with TRBJ1-5; D may be TRBD1 (5 bases). The CDR3 totals 14 residues. The V end was cut by 4 bases, the J end by 2 bases, with 12 bases between. The germline CDR1 and CDR2 sequences are GTSNPN and SVGIG (reference sequence). The chain's CDR3 is CAWTGQYGNQPQHF. CDR3 DNA sequence: TGTGCCTGGACCGGACAATACGGCAATCAGCCCCAGCATTTT.

This chain links TRBV15 with TRBJ2-4; D possibly corresponds to TRBD2 (5 bases). Germline V gene data show CDR1 as LNHNV and CDR2 as YYDKDF (reference sequence). Trimming pared 2 bases from V and 0 bases from J, leaving 11 bases between. This CDR3 region has 16 residues. The CDR3 here is CATSRSQAEAKNIQYF. The CDR3 region has the DNA TGTGCCACCAGCAGATCCCAAGCGGAAGCCAAAAACATTCAGTACTTC.

V is TRBV7-3 and J is TRBJ2-5; TRBD1 matches 10 bases. CDR3 size: 14 residues. CDR1 is SGHTA and CDR2 is FQGTGA in the germline V gene. V shed 5 bases and J 4 bases; nucleotides not matched to a gene: 4. The DNA for the CDR3 is TGTGCCAGCAGCACGACAGGGGGCCCAGAGACCCAGTACTTC. It specifies CASSTTGGPETQYF.

Here the CDR3 DNA reads TGTGCCAGCAGACCGGGACAGGCGAACACCGGGGAGCTGTTTTTT. Its protein product is CASRPGQANTGELFF. The chain combines TRBV27 with TRBJ2-2; TRBD1 agrees at 8 bases. Per germline, CDR1 MNHEY and CDR2 SMNVEV (reference sequence). The length of the CDR3 is 15 residues. Trimming removed 6 bases from V and 0 bases from J; junction bases left unmatched: 3.